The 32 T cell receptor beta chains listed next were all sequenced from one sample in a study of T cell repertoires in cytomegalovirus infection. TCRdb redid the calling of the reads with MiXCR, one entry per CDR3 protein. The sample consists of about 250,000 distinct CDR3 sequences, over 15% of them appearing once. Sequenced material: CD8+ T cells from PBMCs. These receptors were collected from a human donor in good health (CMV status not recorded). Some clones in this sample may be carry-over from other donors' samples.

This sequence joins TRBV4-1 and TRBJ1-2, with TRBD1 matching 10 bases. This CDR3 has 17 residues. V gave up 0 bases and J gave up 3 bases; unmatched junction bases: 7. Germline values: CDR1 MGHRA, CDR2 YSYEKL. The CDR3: CASSQDPGTGDDYGYTF. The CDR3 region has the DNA TGCGCCAGCAGCCAAGACCCCGGGACAGGGGATGACTATGGCTACACCTTC.

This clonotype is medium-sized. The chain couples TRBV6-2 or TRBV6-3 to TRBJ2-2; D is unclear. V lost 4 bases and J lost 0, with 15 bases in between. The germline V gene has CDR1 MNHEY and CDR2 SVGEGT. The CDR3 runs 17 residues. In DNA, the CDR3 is TGTGCCAGCAGTTTATTGCCCCGGCAGTCGAACACCGGGGAGCTGTTTTTT. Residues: CASSLLPRQSNTGELFF.

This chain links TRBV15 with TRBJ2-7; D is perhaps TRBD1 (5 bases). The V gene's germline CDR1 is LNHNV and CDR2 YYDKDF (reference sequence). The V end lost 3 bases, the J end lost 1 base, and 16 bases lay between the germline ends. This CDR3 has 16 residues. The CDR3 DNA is TGTGCCACCAGCAGTTTTCCGACAGTCCAATCCTACGAGCAGTACTTC. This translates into CATSSFPTVQSYEQYF.

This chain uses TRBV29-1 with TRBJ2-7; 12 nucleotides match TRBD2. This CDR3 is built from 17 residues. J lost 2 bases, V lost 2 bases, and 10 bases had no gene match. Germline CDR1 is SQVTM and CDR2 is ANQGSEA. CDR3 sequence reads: CSVEPSGGTSGPYEQYF. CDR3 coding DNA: TGCAGCGTTGAACCCTCCGGTGGGACTAGCGGGCCCTACGAGCAGTACTTC.

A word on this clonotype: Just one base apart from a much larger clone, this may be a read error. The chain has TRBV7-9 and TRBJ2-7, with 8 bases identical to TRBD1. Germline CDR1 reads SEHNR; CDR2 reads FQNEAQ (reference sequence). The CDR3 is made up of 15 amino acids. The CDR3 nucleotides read TGTACCAGCAGCAACGCCCAGGGGGCCAGCTACGAGCAGTACTTC. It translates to CTSSNAQGASYEQYF.

Here the CDR3 reads CANPGGRLFF. Here the CDR3 DNA reads TGTGCCAACCCAGGGGGTAGACTGTTTTTT. The V and J genes are TRBV11-3 and TRBJ1-4; 7 bases are a match to TRBD1. J was trimmed by 13 bases and V by 10 bases; bases with no gene match: 6. CDR1 is SGHNT, CDR2 YENEEA, per germline. The CDR3 is made up of 10 amino acids.

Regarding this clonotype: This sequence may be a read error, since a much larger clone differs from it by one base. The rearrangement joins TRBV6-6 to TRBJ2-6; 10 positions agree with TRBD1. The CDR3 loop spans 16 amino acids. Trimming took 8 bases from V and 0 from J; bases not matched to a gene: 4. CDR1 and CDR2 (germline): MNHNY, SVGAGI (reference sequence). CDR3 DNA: TGTGCCAGCCAGGGGGACAGGGGCTCTGGGGCCAACGTCCTGACTTTC. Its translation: CASQGDRGSGANVLTF.

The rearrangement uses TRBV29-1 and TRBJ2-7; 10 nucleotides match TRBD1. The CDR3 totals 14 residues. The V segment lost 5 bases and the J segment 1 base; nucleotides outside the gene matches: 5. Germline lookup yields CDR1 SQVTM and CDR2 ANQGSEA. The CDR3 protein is CSVTGTGASYEQYF. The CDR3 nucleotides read TGCAGCGTTACCGGGACAGGGGCATCCTACGAGCAGTACTTC.

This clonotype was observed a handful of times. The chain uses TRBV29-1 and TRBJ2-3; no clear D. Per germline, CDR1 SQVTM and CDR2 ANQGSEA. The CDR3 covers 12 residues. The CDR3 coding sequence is TGCAACATTGAGGTCTCGGGAGATACGCAGTATTTT. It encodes CNIEVSGDTQYF.

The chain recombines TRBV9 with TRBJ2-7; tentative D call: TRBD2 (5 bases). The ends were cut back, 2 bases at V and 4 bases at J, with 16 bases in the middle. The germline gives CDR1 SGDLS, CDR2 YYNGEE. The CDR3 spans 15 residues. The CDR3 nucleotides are TGTGCCAGCAGCGTGACACCCAGCCCGGGATACGAGCAGTACTTC. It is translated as CASSVTPSPGYEQYF.

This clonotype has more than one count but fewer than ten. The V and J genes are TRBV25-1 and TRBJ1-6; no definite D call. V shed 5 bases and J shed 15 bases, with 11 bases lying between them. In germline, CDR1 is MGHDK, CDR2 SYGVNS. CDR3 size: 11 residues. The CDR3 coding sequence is TGTGCCAGCAGTAACTTTCAGGACCTCCACTTT. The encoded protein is CASSNFQDLHF.

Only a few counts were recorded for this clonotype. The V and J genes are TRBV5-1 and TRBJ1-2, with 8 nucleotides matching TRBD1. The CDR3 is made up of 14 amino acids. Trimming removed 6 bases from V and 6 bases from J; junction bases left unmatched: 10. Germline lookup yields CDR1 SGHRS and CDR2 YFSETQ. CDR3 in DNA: TGCGCCAGCACCACAGGGGGGCCTTTGGATGGCTACACCTTC. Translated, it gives CASTTGGPLDGYTF.

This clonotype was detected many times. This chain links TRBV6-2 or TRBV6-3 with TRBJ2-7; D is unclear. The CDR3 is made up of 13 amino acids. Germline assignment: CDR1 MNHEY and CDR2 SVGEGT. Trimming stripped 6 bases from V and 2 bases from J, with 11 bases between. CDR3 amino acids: CASSPYPTYEQYF. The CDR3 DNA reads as TGTGCCAGCAGCCCGTACCCTACCTACGAGCAGTACTTC.

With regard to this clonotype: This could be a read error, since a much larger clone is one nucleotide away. In DNA, the CDR3 is TGTGCCAGCAGCCCCATGGTGGACAGCACCTACGAGCAGTACTTC. It encodes CASSPMVDSTYEQYF. The gene calls are TRBV7-8 and TRBJ2-7; D is possibly TRBD1 (6 bases). V was cut by 5 bases and J by 2 bases, with 16 bases left in between. The CDR3 contains 15 residues. Germline V CDR1 and CDR2: SGHVS, FQNEAQ. The full variable domain, in which reference TRBV7-8 and TRBJ2-7 provide the parts outside the CDR3, is GAGVSQSPRYKVAKRGQDVALRCDPISGHVSLFWYQQALGQGPEFLTYFQNEAQLDKSGLPSDRFFAERPEGSVSTLKIQRTQQEDSAVYLCASSPMVDSTYEQYFGPGTRLTVT.

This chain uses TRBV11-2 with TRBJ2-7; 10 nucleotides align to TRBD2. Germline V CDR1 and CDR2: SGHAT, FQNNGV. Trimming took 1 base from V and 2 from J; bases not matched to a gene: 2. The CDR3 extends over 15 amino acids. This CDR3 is CASSLVAGGAYEQYF. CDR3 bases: TGTGCCAGCAGCTTAGTAGCGGGGGGCGCCTACGAGCAGTACTTC.

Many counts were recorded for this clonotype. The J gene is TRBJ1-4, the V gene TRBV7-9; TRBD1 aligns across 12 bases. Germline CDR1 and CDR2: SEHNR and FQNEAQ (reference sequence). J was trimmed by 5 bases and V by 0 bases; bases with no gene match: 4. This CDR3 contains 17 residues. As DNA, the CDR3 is TGTGCCAGCAGCTTAGCGGGACAGGGGGCGCGAAATGAAAAACTGTTTTTT. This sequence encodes CASSLAGQGARNEKLFF.

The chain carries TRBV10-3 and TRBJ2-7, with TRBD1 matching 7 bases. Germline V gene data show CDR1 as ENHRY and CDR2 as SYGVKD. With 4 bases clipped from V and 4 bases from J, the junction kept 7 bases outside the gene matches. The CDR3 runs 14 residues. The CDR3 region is CAISGEGAYYEQYF. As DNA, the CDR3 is TGTGCCATCAGTGGTGAGGGGGCTTATTACGAGCAGTACTTC.

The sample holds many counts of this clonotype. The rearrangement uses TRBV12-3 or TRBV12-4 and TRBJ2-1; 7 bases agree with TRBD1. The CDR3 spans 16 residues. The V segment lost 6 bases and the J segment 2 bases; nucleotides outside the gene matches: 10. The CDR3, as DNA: TGTGCCAGCAGCCTTGACAGGGCTAAAACCTACAATGAGCAGTTCTTC. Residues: CASSLDRAKTYNEQFF.

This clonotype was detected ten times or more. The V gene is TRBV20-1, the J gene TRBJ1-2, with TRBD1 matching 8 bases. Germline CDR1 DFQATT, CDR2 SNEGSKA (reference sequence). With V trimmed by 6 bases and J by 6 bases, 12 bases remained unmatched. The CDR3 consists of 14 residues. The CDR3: CSAKPYRGVDGYTF. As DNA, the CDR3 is TGCAGTGCCAAGCCTTACAGGGGGGTGGATGGCTACACCTTC.

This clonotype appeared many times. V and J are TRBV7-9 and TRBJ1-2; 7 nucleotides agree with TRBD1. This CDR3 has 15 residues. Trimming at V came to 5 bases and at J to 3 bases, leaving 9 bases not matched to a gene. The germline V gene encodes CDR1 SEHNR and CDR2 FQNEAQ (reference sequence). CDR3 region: CASSPRQGSDYGYTF. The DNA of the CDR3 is TGTGCCAGCAGCCCCAGACAGGGAAGCGACTATGGCTACACCTTC.

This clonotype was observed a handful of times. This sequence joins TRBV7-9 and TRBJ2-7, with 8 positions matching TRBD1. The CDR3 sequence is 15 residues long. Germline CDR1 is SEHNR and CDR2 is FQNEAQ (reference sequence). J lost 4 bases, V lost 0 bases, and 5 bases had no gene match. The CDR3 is CASSLAYRGEYEQYF. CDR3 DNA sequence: TGTGCCAGCAGCTTAGCATACAGGGGGGAATACGAGCAGTACTTC.

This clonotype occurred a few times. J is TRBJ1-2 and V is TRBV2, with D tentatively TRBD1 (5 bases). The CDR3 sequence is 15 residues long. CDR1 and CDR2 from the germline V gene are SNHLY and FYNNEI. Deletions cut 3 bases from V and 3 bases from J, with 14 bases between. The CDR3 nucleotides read TGTGCCAGCAGTGAGGGGCAGGGCGAAGACTATGGCTACACCTTC. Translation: CASSEGQGEDYGYTF.

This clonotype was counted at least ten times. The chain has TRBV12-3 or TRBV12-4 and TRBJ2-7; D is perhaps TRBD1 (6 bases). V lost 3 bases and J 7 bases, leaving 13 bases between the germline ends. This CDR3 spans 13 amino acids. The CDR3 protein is CASSFGRGGEQYF. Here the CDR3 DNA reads TGTGCCAGCAGTTTTGGCAGGGGCGGAGAGCAGTACTTC.

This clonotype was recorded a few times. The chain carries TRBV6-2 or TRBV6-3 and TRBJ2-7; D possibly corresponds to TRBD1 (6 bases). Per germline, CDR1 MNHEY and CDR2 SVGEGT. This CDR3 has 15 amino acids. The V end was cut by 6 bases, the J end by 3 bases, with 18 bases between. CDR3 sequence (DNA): TGTGCCAGCAGCACTCCCGGGCAGGGGCACTACGAGCAGTACTTC. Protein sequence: CASSTPGQGHYEQYF.

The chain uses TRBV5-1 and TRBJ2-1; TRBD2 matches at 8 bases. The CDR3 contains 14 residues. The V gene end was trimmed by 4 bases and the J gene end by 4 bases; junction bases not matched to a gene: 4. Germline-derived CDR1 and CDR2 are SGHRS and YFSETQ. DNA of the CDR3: TGCGCCAGCAGCGGGGCGGGGGGTTACAATGAGCAGTTCTTC. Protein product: CASSGAGGYNEQFF.

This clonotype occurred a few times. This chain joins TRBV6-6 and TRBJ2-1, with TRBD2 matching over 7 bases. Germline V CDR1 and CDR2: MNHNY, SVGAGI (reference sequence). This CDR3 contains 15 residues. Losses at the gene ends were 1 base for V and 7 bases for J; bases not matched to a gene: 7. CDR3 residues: CASSYLMGGINEQFF. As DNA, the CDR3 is TGTGCCAGCAGTTACTTAATGGGGGGGATAAATGAGCAGTTCTTC.

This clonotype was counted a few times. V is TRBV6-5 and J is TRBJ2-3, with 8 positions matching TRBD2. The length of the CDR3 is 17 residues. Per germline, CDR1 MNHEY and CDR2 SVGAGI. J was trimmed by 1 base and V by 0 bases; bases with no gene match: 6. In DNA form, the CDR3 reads TGTGCCAGCAGTTACTCGATTCCCGGGGGGGGCACAGATACGCAGTATTTT. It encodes CASSYSIPGGGTDTQYF.

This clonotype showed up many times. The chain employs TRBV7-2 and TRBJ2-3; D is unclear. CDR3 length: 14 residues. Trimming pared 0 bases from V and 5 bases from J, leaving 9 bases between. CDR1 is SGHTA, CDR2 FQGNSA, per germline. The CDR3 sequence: CASSLAGKIDTQYF. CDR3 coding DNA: TGTGCCAGCAGCTTAGCGGGCAAGATAGATACGCAGTATTTT. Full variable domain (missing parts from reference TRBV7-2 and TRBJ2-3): GAGVSQSPSNKVTEKGKDVELRCDPISGHTALYWYRQSLGQGLEFLIYFQGNSAPDKSGLPSDRFSAERTGGSVSTLTIQRTQQEDSAVYLCASSLAGKIDTQYFGPGTRLTVL.

CDR3 coding DNA: TGCAGCGTCTTACAGGGGTACTATGGCTACACCTTC. The encoded protein is CSVLQGYYGYTF. The V gene is TRBV29-1, the J gene TRBJ1-2, with 7 bases lining up with TRBD1. CDR1 is SQVTM, CDR2 ANQGSEA, per germline. The CDR3 is 12 residues long. With 6 bases clipped from V and 3 bases from J, the junction kept 4 bases outside the gene matches.

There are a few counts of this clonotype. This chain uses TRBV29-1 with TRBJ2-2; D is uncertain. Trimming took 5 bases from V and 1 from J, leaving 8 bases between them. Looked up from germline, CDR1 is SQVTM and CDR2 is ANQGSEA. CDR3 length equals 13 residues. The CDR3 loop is CSVPDGNTGELFF. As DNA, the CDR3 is TGCAGCGTTCCCGACGGGAACACCGGGGAGCTGTTTTTT.

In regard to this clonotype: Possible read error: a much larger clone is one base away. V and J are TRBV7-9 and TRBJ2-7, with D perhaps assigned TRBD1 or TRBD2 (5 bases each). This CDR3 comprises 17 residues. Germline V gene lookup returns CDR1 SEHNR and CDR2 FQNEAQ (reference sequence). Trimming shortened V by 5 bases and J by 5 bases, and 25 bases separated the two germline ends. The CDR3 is CASSDDPLGTEPHEQYF. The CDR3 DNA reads TGTGCCAGCAGCGACGACCCACTCGGGACGGAACCCCACGAGCAGTACTTC.

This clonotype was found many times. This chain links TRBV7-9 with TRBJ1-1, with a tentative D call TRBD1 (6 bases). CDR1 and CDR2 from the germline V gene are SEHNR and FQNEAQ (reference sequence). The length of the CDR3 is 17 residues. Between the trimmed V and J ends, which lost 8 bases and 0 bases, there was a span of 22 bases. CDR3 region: CASLIGSGTHMNTEAFF. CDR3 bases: TGTGCCAGCCTTATAGGATCCGGGACACACATGAACACTGAAGCTTTCTTT. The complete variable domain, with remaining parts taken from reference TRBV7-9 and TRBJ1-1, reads DTGVSQNPRHKITKRGQNVTFRCDPISEHNRLYWYRQTLGQGPEFLTYFQNEAQLEKSRLLSDRFSAERPKGSFSTLEIQRTEQGDSAMYLCASLIGSGTHMNTEAFFGQGTRLTVV.